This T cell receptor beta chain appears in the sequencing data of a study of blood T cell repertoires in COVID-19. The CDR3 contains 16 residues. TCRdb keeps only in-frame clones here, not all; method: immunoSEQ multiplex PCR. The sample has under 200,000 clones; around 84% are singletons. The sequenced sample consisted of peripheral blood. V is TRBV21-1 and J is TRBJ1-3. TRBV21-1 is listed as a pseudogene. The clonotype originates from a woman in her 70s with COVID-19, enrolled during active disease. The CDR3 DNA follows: TGTGCCAGCAACCAACTTCTGCCCCTCTCTGGAAACACCATATATTTT. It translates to CASNQLLPLSGNTIYF.